Presented here are 8 T cell receptor beta chains from one specimen sequenced in a study of T cells after posttransplantation cyclophosphamide. The table came from immunoSEQ multiplex PCR; TCRdb's copy has only in-frame clones and leaves some out. The counts give about 30,000 clones, none of them seen only once; 2.5% to 3% is held by the top ten. The sample comprised PBMCs. The receptor source for this set is a woman aged 55-70 years in good health, CMV-negative, and a related stem cell transplant donor.

This clone was counted at least ten times. V is TRBV5-6 and J is TRBJ1-1, with a tentative D call TRBD1 (5 bases). V was clipped by 0 bases and J by 1 base, with 16 bases between them. This CDR3 has 17 residues. Germline-derived CDR1 and CDR2 are SGHDT and YYEEEE. CDR3 residues: CASSLAGQATSNTEAFF. The CDR3 nucleotides are TGTGCCAGCAGCTTGGCAGGGCAGGCAACTTCGAACACTGAAGCTTTCTTT.

This clone has only a few counts. This rearrangement joins TRBV30 to TRBJ1-1, with TRBD1 identical over 9 bases. The V gene end was trimmed by 3 bases and the J gene end by 4 bases; junction bases not matched to a gene: 3. This CDR3 has 13 residues. Germline CDR1 GTSNPN, CDR2 SVGIG (reference sequence). CDR3 coding DNA: TGTGCCTGGAGCGGACAGGGGTCCACTGAAGCTTTCTTT. Translating it yields CAWSGQGSTEAFF.

V usage is TRBV4-3 and J usage is TRBJ2-3, with 9 bases matching TRBD2. The germline CDR1 and CDR2 sequences are LGHNA and YSLEER. Unmatched junction bases numbered 11, after V lost 0 bases and J lost 4 bases. CDR3 length equals 18 residues. CDR3 residues: CASSQDHYAGGLPDTQYF. The CDR3 nucleotides are TGCGCCAGCAGCCAAGATCATTACGCGGGGGGGTTGCCAGATACGCAGTATTTT.

This clone appeared many times. The chain links TRBV7-2 to TRBJ1-5; TRBD1 aligns across 8 bases. This CDR3 is 15 amino acids long. V shed 3 bases and J 2 bases; nucleotides not matched to a gene: 3. Germline V lookup: CDR1 SGHTA, CDR2 FQGNSA. CDR3 in DNA: TGTGCCAGCAGCTTCGACAGGGGTCGCAATCAGCCCCAGCATTTT. Translated: CASSFDRGRNQPQHF.

This clone was counted many times. The V call is TRBV7-9, the J call TRBJ2-1, with 12 bases aligning to TRBD2. The CDR3 has 15 residues. The trim removed 5 bases at V and 6 bases at J, leaving 5 bases unmatched. The germline V gene has CDR1 SEHNR and CDR2 FQNEAQ (reference sequence). The CDR3 spells CASSISSGGANEQFF. CDR3 in DNA: TGTGCCAGCAGCATATCTAGCGGGGGGGCCAATGAGCAGTTCTTC.

This clone has a count of ten or more. The chain is built from TRBV4-3 and TRBJ1-1; D gene uncertain. The CDR3 is 13 amino acids. V was pared by 0 bases and J by 7 bases, with 9 bases between. Germline V CDR1 and CDR2: LGHNA, YSLEER. CDR3 sequence reads: CASSQDTGNEAFF. The CDR3 nucleotides read TGCGCCAGCAGCCAAGATACGGGGAATGAAGCTTTCTTT.

This clone has a count of ten or more. The CDR3 bases are TGTGCCAGCAGCCTGACAGGGGGATCTGGAAACACCATATATTTT. It encodes CASSLTGGSGNTIYF. The chain links TRBV2 to TRBJ1-3, with 9 nucleotides matching TRBD1. CDR1 and CDR2 (germline): SNHLY, FYNNEI. V lost 6 bases to trimming and J lost 1 base; unmatched junction nucleotides: 4. There are 15 residues in the CDR3.

Many counts were recorded for this clone. The chain combines TRBV2 with TRBJ2-5, with 8 bases lining up with TRBD2. Per the germline V gene, CDR1 is SNHLY and CDR2 is FYNNEI. V shed 6 bases and J 3 bases; nucleotides not matched to a gene: 6. CDR3 length: 14 amino acids. The CDR3 reads CASSGLAHEETQYF. The CDR3 bases are TGTGCCAGCAGCGGACTAGCTCATGAAGAGACCCAGTACTTC.